These 18 T cell receptor beta chains share one sample of origin, sequenced in a study of T-cell memory formation after mild COVID-19. TCRdb called the 5' RACE reads again in MiXCR, with one record for every CDR3 protein. The top ten hold roughly 8.4% of the sample, which has 400,000 or so distinct CDR3 sequences, 20% seen once. Specimen: PBMCs or a T cell subset sorted from them (not recorded which). The receptors originated from an adult woman who had mild COVID-19 (a few samples of this study predate the infection). Cell type and time point are not known.

This chain joins TRBV6-2 or TRBV6-3 and TRBJ2-3; D unclear. The V gene's germline CDR1 is MNHEY and CDR2 SVGEGT. Trimming cost V 5 bases and J 3 bases, with 9 bases left between them. The CDR3 extends over 13 amino acids. The CDR3 region has the DNA TGTGCCAGCAGTCGGCGGCAAACAGATACGCAGTATTTT. Protein product: CASSRRQTDTQYF.

This clonotype has a handful of counts. The chain is built from TRBV4-1 and TRBJ2-7; TRBD1 might be the D (5 bases). CDR1 and CDR2 from the germline V gene are MGHRA and YSYEKL. The V and J ends lost 2 bases and 5 bases respectively, with 10 bases between them. This CDR3 has 13 amino acids. The CDR3 region is CASSQRRVDEQYF. CDR3 bases: TGCGCCAGCAGCCAACGCAGGGTCGACGAGCAGTACTTC.

The chain employs TRBV6-2 or TRBV6-3 and TRBJ2-1, with TRBD2 matching over 11 bases. This CDR3 has 17 amino acids. The junction had 10 bases not matched to a gene; V was cut back by 0 bases and J by 9 bases. Germline V CDR1 and CDR2: MNHEY, SVGEGT. The CDR3 reads CASSYSRKTSGSSEQFF. The CDR3, as DNA: TGTGCCAGCAGTTACTCGCGGAAAACTAGCGGGAGCAGTGAGCAGTTCTTC.

This clonotype has more than one count but fewer than ten. The chain is built from TRBV28 and TRBJ1-2; unclear D gene. This CDR3 is built from 13 residues. V was pared by 3 bases and J by 3 bases, with 8 bases between. Per germline, CDR1 MDHEN and CDR2 SYDVKM. CDR3 loop: CASSLPEYYGYTF. The CDR3 DNA follows: TGTGCCAGCAGTTTGCCGGAATACTATGGCTACACCTTC.

This clonotype was detected many times. The chain has TRBV11-2 and TRBJ2-1; TRBD2 matches at 8 bases. With 2 bases clipped from V and 3 bases from J, the junction kept 3 bases outside the gene matches. This CDR3 is 15 amino acids long. The germline V gene encodes CDR1 SGHAT and CDR2 FQNNGV. The CDR3, as DNA: TGTGCCAGCAGCTTACAGCGGGAGAGCTACAATGAGCAGTTCTTC. This gives the protein CASSLQRESYNEQFF.

This clonotype was detected ten times or more. This sequence joins TRBV2 and TRBJ2-7, with unresolved D. V dropped 6 bases and J dropped 4 bases, with 10 bases sitting between them. Germline values: CDR1 SNHLY, CDR2 FYNNEI. The CDR3 has 12 residues. CDR3 protein: CASRGETYEQYF. The CDR3, as DNA: TGTGCCAGCAGGGGCGAGACATACGAGCAGTACTTC.

This clonotype was observed a few times. The V and J genes are TRBV4-1 and TRBJ1-6; D is uncertain. CDR1 is MGHRA, CDR2 YSYEKL, per germline. CDR3 length: 16 residues. Trimming shortened V by 0 bases and J by 4 bases, and 10 bases separated the two germline ends. The CDR3 bases are TGCGCCAGCAGCCAAGAGCCAGCGGGGTATAATTCACCCCTCCACTTT. Translating it yields CASSQEPAGYNSPLHF.

V and J are TRBV5-1 and TRBJ1-1; D unresolved. The CDR3 extends over 15 amino acids. The V and J ends lost 2 bases and 2 bases respectively, with 13 bases between them. Germline V CDR1 and CDR2: SGHRS, YFSETQ. The CDR3 loop is CASSLVGFTNTEAFF. The DNA of the CDR3 is TGCGCCAGCAGCTTAGTTGGGTTCACTAACACTGAAGCTTTCTTT.

This clonotype has more than one count but fewer than ten. CDR3 sequence: CATSLSGGPYNEQFF. Here the CDR3 DNA reads TGTGCCACCAGCCTTAGCGGGGGACCCTACAATGAGCAGTTCTTC. The chain combines TRBV15 with TRBJ2-1, with 9 bases that match TRBD2. The CDR3 runs 15 residues. V was pared by 5 bases and J by 2 bases, with 4 bases of the junction left unmatched. From germline, CDR1 is LNHNV and CDR2 YYDKDF (reference sequence).

This clonotype was observed many times. The rearrangement uses TRBV12-3 or TRBV12-4 and TRBJ2-1; TRBD2 aligns across 9 bases. This CDR3 is 15 amino acids long. The trim removed 4 bases at V and 7 bases at J, leaving 8 bases unmatched. The CDR3 spells CASSSHSGSRNEQFF. The CDR3 DNA reads as TGTGCCAGCAGTTCTCATAGCGGGAGTAGGAATGAGCAGTTCTTC.

The chain combines TRBV7-9 with TRBJ2-7; 11 positions match TRBD1. Trimming took 7 bases from V and 2 from J; bases not matched to a gene: 13. The CDR3 consists of 17 residues. Germline V gene data show CDR1 as SEHNR and CDR2 as FQNEAQ (reference sequence). The CDR3 bases are TGTGCCAGCACCCCGCCCTTGGACAGGGGGCCCCCCTACGAGCAGTACTTC. This sequence encodes CASTPPLDRGPPYEQYF.

Only a few counts were recorded for this clonotype. The chain is built from TRBV6-5 and TRBJ2-3, with 11 bases identical to TRBD2. With 6 bases clipped from V and 2 bases from J, the junction kept 10 bases outside the gene matches. The CDR3 is 17 amino acids. The V gene's germline CDR1 is MNHEY and CDR2 SVGAGI. The CDR3: CASSTDSGRAVTDTQYF. The CDR3 coding sequence is TGTGCCAGCAGCACTGATAGCGGGAGGGCCGTCACAGATACGCAGTATTTT.

This clonotype has only a few counts. This sequence joins TRBV9 and TRBJ2-1; tentative D call: TRBD2 (6 bases). V lost 2 bases and J 0 bases, leaving 9 bases between the germline ends. CDR1 and CDR2 from the germline V gene are SGDLS and YYNGEE. There are 15 residues in the CDR3. The CDR3: CASSVGGYSYNEQFF. Here the CDR3 DNA reads TGTGCCAGCAGCGTCGGAGGGTACTCCTACAATGAGCAGTTCTTC.

The chain couples TRBV4-2 to TRBJ1-5, with D hard to call. This CDR3 is 16 amino acids long. With 0 bases removed from V and 5 bases from J, the gap between germline ends came to 14 bases. The germline V gene encodes CDR1 LGHNA and CDR2 YNFKEQ. The DNA of the CDR3 is TGTGCCAGCAGCCAAGATGCAAGTTCAGGCCATCAGCCCCAGCATTTT. Its translation is CASSQDASSGHQPQHF.

This clonotype was counted at least ten times. The chain recombines TRBV4-2 with TRBJ2-1, with 8 bases aligning to TRBD1. The CDR3 loop spans 17 amino acids. CDR1 is LGHNA, CDR2 YNFKEQ, per germline. J gave up 6 bases and V 4 bases, and 14 bases lay outside the gene matches. CDR3 bases: TGTGCCAGCAGCCTAACCGCACAGGGGGTTTGGGGCAATGAGCAGTTCTTC. It translates to CASSLTAQGVWGNEQFF.

J is TRBJ2-1 and V is TRBV12-3 or TRBV12-4; D is possibly TRBD1 (6 bases). This CDR3 is 12 amino acids long. The ends were cut back, 6 bases at V and 9 bases at J, with 12 bases in the middle. The CDR3 is CASSPIRGEQFF. The CDR3 DNA sequence: TGTGCCAGCAGCCCGATCAGGGGTGAGCAGTTCTTC.

This clonotype has more than one count but fewer than ten. The rearrangement uses TRBV7-9 and TRBJ2-5, with a tentative D call TRBD1 (5 bases). The CDR3 length is 14 residues. The germline V gene encodes CDR1 SEHNR and CDR2 FQNEAQ (reference sequence). The ends were cut back, 3 bases at V and 4 bases at J, with 12 bases in the middle. The CDR3 DNA follows: TGTGCCAGCAGCTTGGAACAGGCCCGAGAGACCCAGTACTTC. Translating gives CASSLEQARETQYF.

The chain employs TRBV19 and TRBJ2-5; D gene uncertain. Trimming left V 1 base short and J 2 bases short, with 8 bases between. This CDR3 spans 14 amino acids. Germline CDR1 reads LNHDA; CDR2 reads SQIVND (reference sequence). This CDR3 is CASSIGAAQETQYF. The CDR3 region has the DNA TGTGCCAGTAGTATAGGGGCGGCTCAAGAGACCCAGTACTTC.